This section outlines one T cell receptor beta chain sequence together with its context. Its specificity is not known. Germline CDR1 SGHDN, CDR2 FVKESK. V lost 4 bases, J lost 0 bases, and 12 bases lay in between. CDR3 length: 15 residues. This entry comes from a study of cytomegalovirus exposure and HLA in healthy donors. Study-wide points: HLA-A and HLA-B allele assignments for most subjects were reportedly predicted accurately using TCR beta sequences. Associated with HLA alleles at 0.05 false discovery rate in a later analysis were over 15,000 TCR beta sequences.

13 Jbeta primers and 60 Vbeta primers were used for the PCR. Methods used by the authors: An analysis performed later counted 72 million or so unique TCR beta chains (approximately 10 million of them shared). The repertoire was sequenced with immunoSEQ multiplex PCR; TCRdb's copy has only in-frame clones and lacks some. The V and J calls and the clone size are those of that table, but D and trimming were determined from the DNA. The data contain 170,000 or so clones, 78% of them seen just once; the ten biggest clones take up 2.5% to 3.5%. V gene TRBV14 combines with J gene TRBJ1-1, with D perhaps matching TRBD1 (6 bases). Sequences were obtained from PBMCs. The source is a woman aged 40 to 50 in good health and CMV-seronegative. The CDR3 here is CASSLAQGLNTEAFF. The CDR3 region has the DNA TGTGCCAGCAGCCTCGCCCAGGGGCTGAACACTGAAGCTTTCTTT.